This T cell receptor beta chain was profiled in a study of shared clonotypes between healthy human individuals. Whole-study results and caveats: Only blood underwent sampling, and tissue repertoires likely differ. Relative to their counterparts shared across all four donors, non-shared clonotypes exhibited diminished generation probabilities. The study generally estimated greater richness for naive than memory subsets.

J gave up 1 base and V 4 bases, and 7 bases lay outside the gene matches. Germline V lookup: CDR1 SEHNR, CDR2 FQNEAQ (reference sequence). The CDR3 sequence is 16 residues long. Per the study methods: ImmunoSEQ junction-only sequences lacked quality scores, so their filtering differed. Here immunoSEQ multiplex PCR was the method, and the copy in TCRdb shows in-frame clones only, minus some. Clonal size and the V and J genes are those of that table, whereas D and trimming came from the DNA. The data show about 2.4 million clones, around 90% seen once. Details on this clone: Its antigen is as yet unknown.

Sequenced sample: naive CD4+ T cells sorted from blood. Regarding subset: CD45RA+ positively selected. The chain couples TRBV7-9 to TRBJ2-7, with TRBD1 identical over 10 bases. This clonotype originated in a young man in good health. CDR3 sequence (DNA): TGTGCCAGCAGCTCAATGGGACAGGGGAATTCCTACGAGCAGTACTTC. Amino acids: CASSSMGQGNSYEQYF. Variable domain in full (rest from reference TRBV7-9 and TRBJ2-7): DTGVSQNPRHKITKRGQNVTFRCDPISEHNRLYWYRQTLGQGPEFLTYFQNEAQLEKSRLLSDRFSAERPKGSFSTLEIQRTEQGDSAMYLCASSSMGQGNSYEQYFGPGTRLTVT.